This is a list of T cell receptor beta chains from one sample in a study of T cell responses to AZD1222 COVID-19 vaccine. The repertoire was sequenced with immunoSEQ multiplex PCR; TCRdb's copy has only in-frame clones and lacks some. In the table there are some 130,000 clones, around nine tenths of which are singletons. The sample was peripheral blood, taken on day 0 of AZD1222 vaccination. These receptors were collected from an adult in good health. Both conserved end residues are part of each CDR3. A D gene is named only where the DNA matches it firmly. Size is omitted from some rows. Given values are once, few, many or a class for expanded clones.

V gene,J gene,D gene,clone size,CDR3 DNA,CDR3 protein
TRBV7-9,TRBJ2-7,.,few,TGTGCCAGCAGCCGACCTGCGGGCACTAGCTCCTACGAGCAGTACTTC,CASSRPAGTSSYEQYF
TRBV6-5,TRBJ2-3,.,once,TGTGCCAGCGGCGGAGGGCCGGCTAGCACAGATACGCAGTATTTT,CASGGGPASTDTQYF
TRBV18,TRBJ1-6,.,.,TGTGCCAGCTCGCAACCCCTGGGCAGGGTAAATTCACCCCTCCACTTT,CASSQPLGRVNSPLHF
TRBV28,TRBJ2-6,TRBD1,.,TGTGCCAGCAGTCCAGAGGGACAGGCGATCCCTGGGGCCAACGTCCTGACTTTC,CASSPEGQAIPGANVLTF
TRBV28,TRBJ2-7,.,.,TGTGCCAGCAGTTTTTGGGGGGACGAGCAGTACTTC,CASSFWGDEQYF
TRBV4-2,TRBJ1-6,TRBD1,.,TGTGCCAGCAGCCAAAGGCCCGGGACAGGGAAATATAATTCACCCCTCCACTTT,CASSQRPGTGKYNSPLHF
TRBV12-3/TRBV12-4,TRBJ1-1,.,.,TGTGCCAGCAGTTCCCCGGGGCCCACTGAAGCTTTCTTT,CASSSPGPTEAFF
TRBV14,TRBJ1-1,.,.,TGTGCCAGCAGCCAAATAGGGCTGAACACTGAAGCTTTCTTT,CASSQIGLNTEAFF
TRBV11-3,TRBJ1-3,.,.,TGTGCCAGCAGCTTAGATCCAGCTGGAAACACCATATATTTT,CASSLDPAGNTIYF
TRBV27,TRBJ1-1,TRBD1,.,TGTGCCAGCACCCAAACCCACGGACAGGGGGACACTGAAGCTTTCTTT,CASTQTHGQGDTEAFF
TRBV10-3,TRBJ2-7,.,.,TGTGCCATCAGTGAGAGAGGGTCCCACGAGCAGTACTTC,CAISERGSHEQYF
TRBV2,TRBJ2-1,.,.,TGTGCCAGCAGCTTAACCCCGAGCTCCTACAATGAGCAGTTCTTC,CASSLTPSSYNEQFF
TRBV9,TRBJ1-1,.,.,TGTGCCAGCAGCGTAGTGGACGCGAACACTGAAGCTTTCTTT,CASSVVDANTEAFF
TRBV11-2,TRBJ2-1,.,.,TGTGCCAGCAGCTTAGGACAATTTAATGAGCAGTTCTTC,CASSLGQFNEQFF
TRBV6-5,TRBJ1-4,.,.,TGTGCCAGCAGAATCCGGGGCCACCAAGGAAAACTGTTTTTT,CASRIRGHQGKLFF
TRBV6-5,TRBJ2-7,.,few,TGTGCCACCACCGACAGAATCGACGGTCCCTACGAGCAGTACTTC,CATTDRIDGPYEQYF
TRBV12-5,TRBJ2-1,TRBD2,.,TGTGCTAGTGGTTTGGTAGGGCTAGCGGGGGGCCCCTACAATGAGCAGTTCTTC,CASGLVGLAGGPYNEQFF
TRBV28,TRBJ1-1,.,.,TGTGCCAGCAGTCTGTGGACACTAAACACTGAAGCTTTCTTT,CASSLWTLNTEAFF
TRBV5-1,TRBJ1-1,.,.,TGCGCCAGCAGCCCCGGCGGGGTAGGCACTGAAGCTTTCTTT,CASSPGGVGTEAFF
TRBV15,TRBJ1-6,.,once,TGTGCCACCAGCAGCAGGGTCGGTTCACCCCTCCACTTT,CATSSRVGSPLHF
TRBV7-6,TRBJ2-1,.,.,TGTGCCAGCAGCTTTAGTGACGGCCCCTACAATGAGCAGTTCTTC,CASSFSDGPYNEQFF
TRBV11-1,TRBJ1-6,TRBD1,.,TGTGCCAGCAGCTTCCGAAAGACAGGGAATTCACCCCTCCACTTT,CASSFRKTGNSPLHF
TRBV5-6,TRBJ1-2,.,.,TGTGCCAGCAGCGGCCCCGACCGAACCTATGGCTACACCTTC,CASSGPDRTYGYTF
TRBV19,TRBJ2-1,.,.,TGTGCCAGTAGTAAAGGGGGGTCCTACAATGAGCAGTTCTTC,CASSKGGSYNEQFF
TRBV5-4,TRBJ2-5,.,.,TGTGCCAGCAGCCCACACTCGGCGGGGGAGACCCAGTACTTC,CASSPHSAGETQYF
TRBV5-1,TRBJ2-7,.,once,TGCGCCAGCAGCTTTCAGGGTATCGACGAGCAGTACTTC,CASSFQGIDEQYF
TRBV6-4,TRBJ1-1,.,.,TGTGCCAGCAGACCCCAAGGTGGGGTGGGTAGCGCTTTCTTT,CASRPQGGVGSAFF
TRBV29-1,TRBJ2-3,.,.,TGCAGCGTTCGTAGGCTAGGCAGCACAGATACGCAGTATTTT,CSVRRLGSTDTQYF
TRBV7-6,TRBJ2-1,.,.,TGTGCCAGCAGCTCGAGACTGGGACTTAAACCCTACAATGAGCAGTTCTTC,CASSSRLGLKPYNEQFF
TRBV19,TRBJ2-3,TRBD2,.,TGTGCCAGTACATCTAGCGGGAGTTTCACAGATACGCAGTATTTT,CASTSSGSFTDTQYF
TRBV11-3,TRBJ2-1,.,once,TGTGCCAGCAGCCCGTCTGGGCAATTGAGGGACAATGAGCAGTTCTTC,CASSPSGQLRDNEQFF
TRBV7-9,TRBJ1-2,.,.,TGTGCCAGCAGCCCAGATCGGGCCAGAGGAACCTATGGCTACACCTTC,CASSPDRARGTYGYTF
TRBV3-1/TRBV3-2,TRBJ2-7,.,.,TGTGCCAGCAGCCAAGGAAGCGCCCAGGGTAAGCAGTACTTC,CASSQGSAQGKQYF